Sequencing of this T cell receptor beta chain was carried out in a study of T cells after yellow fever vaccination. In its sample, this clonotype was seen a few times. As yet, its antigen is unknown. The germline V gene has CDR1 SGHVS and CDR2 FNYEAQ. After removal of 7 bases from V and 0 bases from J, the junction contained 8 bases not matched to a gene. CDR3 length equals 15 residues. The study, taken as a whole, reports: Abundant clonotypes from the bulk population could have been carried over as contaminants into FACS-sorted repertoires.

TCRdb fed the 5' RACE reads into MiXCR, producing one record per CDR3 protein. The table has roughly 250,000 distinct CDR3 sequences, 10% to 15% seen once. This TCR was sampled from a man aged 25-45 years who received the YFV17D yellow fever vaccine. V gene TRBV7-6 combines with J gene TRBJ2-7, with 8 bases that match TRBD1. This sample comprised CD4+ T cells sorted from PBMCs, obtained 45 days after the yellow fever booster vaccination. CDR3 DNA sequence: TGTGCCAGCACCGAAGGGGGGACAGGCTCCTACGAGCAGTACTTC. Translation: CASTEGGTGSYEQYF.